This TCR beta chain was recovered during a study of T-cell reconstitution after alpha-beta-depleted transplantation in children. This clonotype was found a few times. This CDR3 has 14 residues. V was trimmed by 9 bases and J by 2 bases, leaving 13 bases between them. The TCRbeta library was prepared with unique molecular identifiers. TCRdb re-called the PCR reads through MiXCR, storing one row per CDR3 protein. The sample yields about 420,000 distinct CDR3 sequences, 11% seen once. The clonotype was recovered from a human donor who donated a stem cell graft to a child with acute myeloid leukemia. V and J are TRBV12-3 or TRBV12-4 and TRBJ2-2, with D possibly called TRBD1 or TRBD2 (5 bases each). The sample consisted of PBMCs from the stem cell graft donor, taken from the stem cell graft. The CDR3 DNA follows: TGTGCCAGTCAAAAAGGGACCAACACCGGGGAGCTGTTTTTT. Protein product: CASQKGTNTGELFF.